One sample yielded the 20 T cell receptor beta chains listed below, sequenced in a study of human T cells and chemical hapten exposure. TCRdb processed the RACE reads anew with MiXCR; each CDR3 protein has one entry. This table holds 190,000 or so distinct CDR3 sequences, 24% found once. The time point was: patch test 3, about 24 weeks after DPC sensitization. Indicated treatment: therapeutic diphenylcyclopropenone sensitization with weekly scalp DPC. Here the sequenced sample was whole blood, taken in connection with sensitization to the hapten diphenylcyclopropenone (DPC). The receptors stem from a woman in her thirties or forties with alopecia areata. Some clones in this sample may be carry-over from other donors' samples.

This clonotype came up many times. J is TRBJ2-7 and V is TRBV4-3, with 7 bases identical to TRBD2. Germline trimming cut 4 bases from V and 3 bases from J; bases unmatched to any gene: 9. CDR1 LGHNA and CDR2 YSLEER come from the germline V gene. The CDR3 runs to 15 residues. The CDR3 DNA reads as TGCGCCAGCAGCCCGTCCTGGGGGACTAACTACGAGCAGTACTTC. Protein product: CASSPSWGTNYEQYF.

In DNA form, the CDR3 reads TGTGCCGTGAGGAGCTCTGGGGCCAACGTCCTGACTTTC. The encoded protein is CAVRSSGANVLTF. The rearrangement joins TRBV6-2 or TRBV6-3 to TRBJ2-6, with D unresolved. The V and J ends lost 11 bases and 0 bases respectively, with 8 bases between them. Germline V gene data show CDR1 as MNHEY and CDR2 as SVGEGT. CDR3 length: 13 residues.

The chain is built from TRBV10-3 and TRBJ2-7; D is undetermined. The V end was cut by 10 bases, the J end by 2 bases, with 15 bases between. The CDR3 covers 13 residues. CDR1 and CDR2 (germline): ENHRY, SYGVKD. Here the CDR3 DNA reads TGTGCCACCCGGGTTTTCCCCCCCTACGAGCAGTACTTC. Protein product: CATRVFPPYEQYF.

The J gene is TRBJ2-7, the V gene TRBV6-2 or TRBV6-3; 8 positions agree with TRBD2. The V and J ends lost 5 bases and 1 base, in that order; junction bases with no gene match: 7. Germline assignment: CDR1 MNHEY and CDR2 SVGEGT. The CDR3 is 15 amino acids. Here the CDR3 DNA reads TGTGCCAGCAGTAGGAGCGGGAGTTTGTCCTACGAGCAGTACTTC. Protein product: CASSRSGSLSYEQYF.

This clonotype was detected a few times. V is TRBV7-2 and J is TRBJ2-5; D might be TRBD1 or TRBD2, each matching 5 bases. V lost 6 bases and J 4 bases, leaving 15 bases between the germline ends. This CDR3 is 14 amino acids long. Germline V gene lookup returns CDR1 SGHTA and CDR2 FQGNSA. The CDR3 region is CASREGLGTETQYF. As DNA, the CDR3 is TGTGCCAGCAGAGAGGGCCTTGGGACAGAGACCCAGTACTTC. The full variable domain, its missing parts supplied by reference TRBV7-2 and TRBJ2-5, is GAGVSQSPSNKVTEKGKDVELRCDPISGHTALYWYRQSLGQGLEFLIYFQGNSAPDKSGLPSDRFSAERTGGSVSTLTIQRTQQEDSAVYLCASREGLGTETQYFGPGTRLLVL.

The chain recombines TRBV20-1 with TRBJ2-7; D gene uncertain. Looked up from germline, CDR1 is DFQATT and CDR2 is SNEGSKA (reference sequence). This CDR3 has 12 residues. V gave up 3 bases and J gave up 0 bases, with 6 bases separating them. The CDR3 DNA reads TGCAGTGCTAGTTCAGACTCCTACGAGCAGTACTTC. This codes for CSASSDSYEQYF.

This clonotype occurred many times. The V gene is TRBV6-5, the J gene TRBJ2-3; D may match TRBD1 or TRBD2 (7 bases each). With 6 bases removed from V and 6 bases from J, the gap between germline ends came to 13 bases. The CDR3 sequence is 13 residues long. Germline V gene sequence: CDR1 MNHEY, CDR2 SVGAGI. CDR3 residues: CASRRQGGDTQYF. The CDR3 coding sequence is TGTGCCAGCAGGCGACAGGGAGGGGATACGCAGTATTTT.

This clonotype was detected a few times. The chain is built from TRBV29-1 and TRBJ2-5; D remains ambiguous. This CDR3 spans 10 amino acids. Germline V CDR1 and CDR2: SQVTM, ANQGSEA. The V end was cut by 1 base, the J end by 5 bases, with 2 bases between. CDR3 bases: TGCAGCGTTGAAGTGGAGACCCAGTACTTC. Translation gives CSVEVETQYF.

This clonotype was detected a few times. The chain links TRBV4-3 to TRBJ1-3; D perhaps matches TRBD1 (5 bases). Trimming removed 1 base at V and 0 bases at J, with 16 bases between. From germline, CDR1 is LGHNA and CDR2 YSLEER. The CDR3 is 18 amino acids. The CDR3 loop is CASSQGGGRIVSGNTIYF. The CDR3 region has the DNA TGCGCCAGCAGCCAAGGGGGGGGACGGATCGTCTCTGGAAACACCATATATTTT.

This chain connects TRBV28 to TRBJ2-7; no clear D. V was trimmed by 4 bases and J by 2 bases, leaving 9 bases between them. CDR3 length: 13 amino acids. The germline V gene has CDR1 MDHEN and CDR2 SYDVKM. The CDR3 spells CASSSEEAYEQYF. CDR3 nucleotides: TGTGCCAGCAGTTCCGAGGAAGCCTACGAGCAGTACTTC.

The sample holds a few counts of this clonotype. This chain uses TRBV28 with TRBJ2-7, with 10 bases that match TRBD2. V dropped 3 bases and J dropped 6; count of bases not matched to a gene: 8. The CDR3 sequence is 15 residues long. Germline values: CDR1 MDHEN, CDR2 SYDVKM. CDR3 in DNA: TGTGCCAGCAGTTTCGAAGCGGGAGGGACCTCCGAGCAGTACTTC. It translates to CASSFEAGGTSEQYF.

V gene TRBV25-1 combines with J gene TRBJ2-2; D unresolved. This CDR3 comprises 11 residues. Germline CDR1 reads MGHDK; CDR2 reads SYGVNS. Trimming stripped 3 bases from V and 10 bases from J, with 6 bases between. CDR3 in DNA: TGTGCCAGCAGTGACGGCCTGGAGCTGTTTTTT. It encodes CASSDGLELFF.

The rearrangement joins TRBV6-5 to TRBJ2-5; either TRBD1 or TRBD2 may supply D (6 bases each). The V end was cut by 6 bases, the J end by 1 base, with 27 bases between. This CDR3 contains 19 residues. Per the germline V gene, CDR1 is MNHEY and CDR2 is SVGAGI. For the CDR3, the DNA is TGTGCCAGCAGGGAGACACTGGGAGGAGGGTTCAGGGGCCAAGAGACCCAGTACTTC. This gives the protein CASRETLGGGFRGQETQYF.

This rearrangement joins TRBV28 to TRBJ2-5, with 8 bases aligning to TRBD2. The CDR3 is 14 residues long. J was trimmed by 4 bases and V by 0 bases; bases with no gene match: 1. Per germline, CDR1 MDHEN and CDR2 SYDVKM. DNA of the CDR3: TGTGCCAGCAGTTTATGGGCGGGAGGAGAGACCCAGTACTTC. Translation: CASSLWAGGETQYF.

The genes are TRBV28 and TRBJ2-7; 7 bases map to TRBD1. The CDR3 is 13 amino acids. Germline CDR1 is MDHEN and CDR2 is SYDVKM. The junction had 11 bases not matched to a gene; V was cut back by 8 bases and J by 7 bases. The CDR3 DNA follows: TGTGCCAGCCTCATCCCGGGACAGTGGGAGCAGTACTTC. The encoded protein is CASLIPGQWEQYF.

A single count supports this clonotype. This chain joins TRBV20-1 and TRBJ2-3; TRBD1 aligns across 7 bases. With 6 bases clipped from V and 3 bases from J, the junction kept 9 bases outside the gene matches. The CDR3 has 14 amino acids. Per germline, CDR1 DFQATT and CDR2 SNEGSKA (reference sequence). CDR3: CSAPGQVRTDTQYF. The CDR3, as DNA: TGCAGTGCACCTGGACAGGTTCGGACAGATACGCAGTATTTT.

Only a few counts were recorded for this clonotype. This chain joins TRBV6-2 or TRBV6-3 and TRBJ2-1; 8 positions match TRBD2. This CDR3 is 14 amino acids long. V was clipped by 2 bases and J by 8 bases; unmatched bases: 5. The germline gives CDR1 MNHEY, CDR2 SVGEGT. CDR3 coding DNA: TGTGCCAGCAGTTACCAAACTAGCGGCTATGAGCAGTTCTTC. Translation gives CASSYQTSGYEQFF.

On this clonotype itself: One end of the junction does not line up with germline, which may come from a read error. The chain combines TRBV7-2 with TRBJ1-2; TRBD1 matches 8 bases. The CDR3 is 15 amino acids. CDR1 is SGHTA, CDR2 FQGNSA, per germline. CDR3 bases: TGTGCCAGCAGCTCCCAGGACAGGGCGCCCTATGGCTACAACTTC. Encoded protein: CASSSQDRAPYGYNF.

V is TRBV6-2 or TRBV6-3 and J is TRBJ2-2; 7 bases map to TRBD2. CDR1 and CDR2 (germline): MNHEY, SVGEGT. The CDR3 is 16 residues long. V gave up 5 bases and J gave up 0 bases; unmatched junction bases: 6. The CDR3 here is CASSQGGQTNTGELFF. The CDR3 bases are TGTGCCAGCAGTCAGGGAGGGCAAACGAACACCGGGGAGCTGTTTTTT.

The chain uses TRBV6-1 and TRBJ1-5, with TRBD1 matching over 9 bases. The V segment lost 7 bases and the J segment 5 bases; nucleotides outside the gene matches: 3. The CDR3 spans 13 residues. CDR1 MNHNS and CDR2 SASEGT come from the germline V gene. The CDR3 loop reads CASTGQGHQPQHF. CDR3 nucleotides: TGTGCCAGCACGGGACAGGGACATCAGCCCCAGCATTTT.